Following are 9 T cell receptor beta chains from one sample sequenced in a study of blood T cell repertoires in COVID-19. Some clones are missing from TCRdb's copy, which holds only in-frame ones; the method was immunoSEQ multiplex PCR. The repertoire holds roughly 360,000 clones, with 70% to 85% as singletons. Specimen: peripheral blood. The receptors stem from a human donor with acute or convalescent COVID-19. The donor label of this sample is uncertain.

Concerning this clone: Other DNA sequences in the same sample also yield this CDR3. The chain combines TRBV4-1 with TRBJ1-6, with 9 bases matching TRBD1. This CDR3 comprises 14 residues. From germline, CDR1 is MGHRA and CDR2 YSYEKL. The junction had 2 bases not matched to a gene; V was cut back by 4 bases and J by 7 bases. CDR3 DNA sequence: TGCGCCAGCAGCCCCGGGACAGGGAATTCACCCCTCCACTTT. Translating it yields CASSPGTGNSPLHF.

The rearrangement uses TRBV5-1 and TRBJ2-3; 7 bases line up with TRBD2. This CDR3 spans 16 amino acids. V was pared by 4 bases and J by 1 base, with 9 bases of the junction left unmatched. Germline CDR1 is SGHRS and CDR2 is YFSETQ. CDR3 sequence: CASSGGLDQRTDTQYF. In DNA form, the CDR3 reads TGCGCCAGCAGCGGAGGACTAGACCAACGCACAGATACGCAGTATTTT.

The chain combines TRBV18 with TRBJ1-1; D perhaps matches TRBD1 (6 bases). Germline V gene data show CDR1 as KGHSH and CDR2 as LQKENI. The V end lost 3 bases, the J end lost 2 bases, and 13 bases lay between the germline ends. CDR3 length: 15 amino acids. This CDR3 reads CASSPNHRDNTEAFF. CDR3 bases: TGTGCCAGCTCACCGAACCACAGGGATAACACTGAAGCTTTCTTT.

The V and J genes are TRBV3-1 (or the pseudogene TRBV3-2) and TRBJ2-1; no firm D call. V lost 1 base and J 7 bases, leaving 5 bases between the germline ends. The CDR3 spans 12 residues. CDR1 LGHDT and CDR2 YNNKEL come from the germline V gene (reference sequence). The CDR3 is CASSQVSNEQFF. The CDR3 DNA reads as TGTGCCAGCAGCCAAGTCTCGAATGAGCAGTTCTTC.

The V and J genes are TRBV15 and TRBJ2-2, with 11 positions matching TRBD1. The V segment lost 5 bases and the J segment 4 bases; nucleotides outside the gene matches: 6. From germline, CDR1 is LNHNV and CDR2 YYDKDF (reference sequence). The CDR3 is made up of 16 amino acids. The CDR3 coding sequence is TGTGCCACCAGCGCCGGGACAGGGGGTTTCACCGGGGAGCTGTTTTTT. This gives the protein CATSAGTGGFTGELFF.

The chain employs TRBV10-3 and TRBJ1-5, with 7 positions matching TRBD1. J was trimmed by 5 bases and V by 4 bases; bases with no gene match: 2. CDR1 is ENHRY and CDR2 is SYGVKD in the germline V gene. The CDR3 runs 13 residues. The CDR3 DNA is TGTGCCATCAGTGCCACAGGGGATCAGCCCCAGCATTTT. Its protein product is CAISATGDQPQHF.

This chain joins TRBV2 and TRBJ2-4; D may be TRBD1 (5 bases). Germline lookup yields CDR1 SNHLY and CDR2 FYNNEI. This CDR3 is 15 amino acids long. V dropped 5 bases and J dropped 0 bases, with 11 bases sitting between them. The DNA for the CDR3 is TGTGCCAGCAGTTTTAAGACAGTAGCCAAAAACATTCAGTACTTC. It codes for CASSFKTVAKNIQYF.

This sequence joins TRBV18 and TRBJ1-1; TRBD1 matches 7 bases. There are 16 residues in the CDR3. Germline trimming cut 6 bases from V and 4 bases from J; bases unmatched to any gene: 14. The germline V gene has CDR1 KGHSH and CDR2 LQKENI. The CDR3 here is CASSPLRQGAGTEAFF. The CDR3 DNA reads TGTGCCAGCTCCCCCCTTAGACAGGGAGCGGGCACTGAAGCTTTCTTT.

This clone was seen a single time. The chain couples TRBV28 to TRBJ2-1, with D uncertain. Germline V gene lookup returns CDR1 MDHEN and CDR2 SYDVKM. V gave up 5 bases and J gave up 6 bases, with 14 bases separating them. The CDR3 is 14 amino acids. CDR3 bases: TGTGCCAGCAGTCTACCCATCCCGTCCAATGAGCAGTTCTTC. Translating gives CASSLPIPSNEQFF.